The 15 T cell receptor beta chains presented below share a single source sample, sequenced in a study of a mutant IDH1 vaccine in newly diagnosed glioma. Time point in this sample: week 23, last vaccination. A single vaccine dose contained 300 ug of mutant IDH1 20-mer peptide, and topical imiquimod was used with it. Sequenced by immunoSEQ multiplex PCR; TCRdb stores in-frame clones only, minus some. In the table there are approximately 81,000 clones, roughly 85% of which are singletons. These receptors are not linked to any known antigen. The input for sequencing was PBMCs, taken from a glioma patient whose treatment included an IDH1 peptide vaccine. These TCRs come from a man aged 25-45 years with glioma. Some clones in this sample may be carry-over from other donors' samples.

This clone was observed a single time. The chain employs TRBV7-2 and TRBJ1-1; TRBD1 agrees at 8 bases. CDR3 size: 14 residues. The ends lost 2 bases at V and 4 bases at J; junction bases unmatched: 3. Germline CDR1 reads SGHTA; CDR2 reads FQGNSA. In DNA, the CDR3 is TGTGCCAGCAGCTTACGGACAGGGCCCACTGAAGCTTTCTTT. This sequence encodes CASSLRTGPTEAFF.

The chain links TRBV10-3 to TRBJ1-4; 7 bases are shared with TRBD1. The CDR3 sequence is 16 residues long. V was clipped by 10 bases and J by 4 bases; unmatched bases: 15. Germline V lookup: CDR1 ENHRY, CDR2 SYGVKD. CDR3 loop: CATSLGQLALNEKLFF. The CDR3 DNA sequence: TGTGCCACCTCTCTGGGACAGTTAGCTCTTAATGAAAAACTGTTTTTT.

This clone was detected only a few times. This chain uses TRBV15 with TRBJ1-5, with 7 positions matching TRBD1. The CDR3 runs 18 residues. The V segment lost 0 bases and the J segment 0 bases; nucleotides outside the gene matches: 8. The germline V gene has CDR1 LNHNV and CDR2 YYDKDF (reference sequence). In DNA, the CDR3 is TGTGCCACCAGCAGAGACGAGGACAGGAGGTATAGCAATCAGCCCCAGCATTTT. Translation gives CATSRDEDRRYSNQPQHF. The whole variable domain, filled in from reference TRBV15 and TRBJ1-5, reads DAMVIQNPRYQVTQFGKPVTLSCSQTLNHNVMYWYQQKSSQAPKLLFHYYDKDFNNEADTPDNFQSRRPNTSFCFLDIRSPGLGDTAMYLCATSRDEDRRYSNQPQHFGDGTRLSIL.

This clone turned up a few times. V is TRBV6-4 and J is TRBJ2-7; 8 nucleotides line up with TRBD1. The junction had 4 bases not matched to a gene; V was cut back by 6 bases and J by 6 bases. Germline V gene data show CDR1 as MRHNA and CDR2 as SNTAGT. This CDR3 is 12 amino acids long. CDR3 DNA: TGTGCCAGCAGGAACAGGGGGAGCGAGCAGTACTTC. Amino acids: CASRNRGSEQYF.

The chain employs TRBV9 and TRBJ2-5; 11 bases align to TRBD2. CDR1 and CDR2 from the germline V gene are SGDLS and YYNGEE. There are 16 residues in the CDR3. V lost 0 bases to trimming and J lost 5 bases; unmatched junction nucleotides: 6. CDR3 sequence: CASSVGVSGGAETQYF. As DNA, the CDR3 is TGTGCCAGCAGCGTAGGAGTTAGCGGGGGGGCGGAGACCCAGTACTTC.

The chain is built from TRBV5-1 and TRBJ1-1; D is unresolved. Germline CDR1 and CDR2: SGHRS and YFSETQ. The ends were cut back, 4 bases at V and 5 bases at J, with 15 bases in the middle. CDR3 size: 14 residues. The chain's CDR3 is CASSGVSRETEAFF. Here the CDR3 DNA reads TGCGCCAGCAGCGGAGTATCGAGGGAAACTGAAGCTTTCTTT.

This clone has only one observation. The chain joins TRBV13 to TRBJ2-3, with a weak D call TRBD2 (5 bases). The CDR3 spans 15 residues. Trimming took off 4 bases at V and 0 bases at J, with 11 bases between the two ends. Germline V gives CDR1 PRHDT, CDR2 FYEKMQ (reference sequence). This chain's CDR3 is CASSYEGASTDTQYF. The CDR3 DNA reads as TGTGCCAGCAGCTACGAGGGTGCCAGCACAGATACGCAGTATTTT.

This clone appeared a single time. V usage is TRBV6-6 and J usage is TRBJ1-3; D gene unclear. Germline V CDR1 and CDR2: MNHNY, SVGAGI (reference sequence). CDR3 length: 15 amino acids. Deletions cut 5 bases from V and 0 bases from J, with 11 bases between. The CDR3 DNA is TGTGCCAGCAGTCCCACATTCGACTCTGGAAACACCATATATTTT. Encoded protein: CASSPTFDSGNTIYF.

J is TRBJ1-5 and V is TRBV10-3, with D possibly TRBD1 on 5 matching bases. The CDR3 contains 14 residues. V lost 2 bases to trimming and J lost 5 bases, with 10 bases between them. Germline CDR1 reads ENHRY; CDR2 reads SYGVKD. CDR3 amino acids: CAISERQGDQPQHF. For the CDR3, the DNA is TGTGCCATCAGTGAGCGGCAGGGTGATCAGCCCCAGCATTTT.

The chain couples TRBV6-1 to TRBJ2-7, with TRBD2 matching 9 bases. The CDR3 consists of 14 residues. V shed 4 bases, J shed 1 base, and the junction held 2 bases outside the gene matches. CDR1 and CDR2 from the germline V gene are MNHNS and SASEGT. In DNA, the CDR3 is TGTGCCAGCAGTGGGACTAGCGTATCCTACGAGCAGTACTTC. This translates into CASSGTSVSYEQYF.

This chain connects TRBV15 to TRBJ1-3; D uncertain. CDR3 length: 16 amino acids. V shed 0 bases and J shed 0 bases, with 9 bases lying between them. Germline CDR1 LNHNV, CDR2 YYDKDF (reference sequence). CDR3 in DNA: TGTGCCACCAGCAGAGATCGAACTCACTCTGGAAACACCATATATTTT. It specifies CATSRDRTHSGNTIYF.

The chain has TRBV6-1 and TRBJ2-6; D is unclear. With 2 bases removed from V and 0 bases from J, the gap between germline ends came to 8 bases. Germline V gene lookup returns CDR1 MNHNS and CDR2 SASEGT. The CDR3 consists of 16 residues. In DNA, the CDR3 is TGTGCCAGCAGTGAAAGCTACGGCTCTGGGGCCAACGTCCTGACTTTC. This gives the protein CASSESYGSGANVLTF.

The V gene is TRBV28, the J gene TRBJ1-2, with D possibly matching TRBD1 (5 bases). Between the trimmed V and J ends, which lost 2 bases and 6 bases, there was a span of 19 bases. Germline assignment: CDR1 MDHEN and CDR2 SYDVKM. CDR3 length: 16 amino acids. Here the CDR3 reads CASSLTGGRRMDGYTF. Written as DNA, the CDR3 is TGTGCCAGCAGTTTAACCGGGGGTCGTCGGATGGATGGCTACACCTTC.

The CDR3 sequence: CASSSLSGSLPTDTQYF. CDR3 sequence (DNA): TGTGCCAGCTCCAGCCTAAGCGGGAGCCTCCCCACAGATACGCAGTATTTT. The genes are TRBV18 and TRBJ2-3; 8 bases match TRBD2. The CDR3 has 17 amino acids. The V and J ends lost 6 bases and 2 bases, in that order; junction bases with no gene match: 13. Germline loops: CDR1 KGHSH, CDR2 LQKENI. Complete variable domain (other parts from reference TRBV18 and TRBJ2-3): NAGVMQNPRHLVRRRGQEARLRCSPMKGHSHVYWYRQLPEEGLKFMVYLQKENIIDESGMPKERFSAEFPKEGPSILRIQQVVRGDSAAYFCASSSLSGSLPTDTQYFGPGTRLTVL.

The chain is built from TRBV11-3 and TRBJ1-1; a weak D match, TRBD1 (5 bases). Germline CDR1 is SGHNT and CDR2 is YENEEA. Trimming removed 0 bases from V and 4 bases from J, with 6 bases in between. This CDR3 comprises 13 residues. CDR3 DNA: TGTGCCAGCAGCTTAGAGGGGGGCACTGAAGCTTTCTTT. Its translation is CASSLEGGTEAFF.